This entry lists 23 T cell receptor beta chains sequenced from one sample in a study of T-cell reconstitution after alpha-beta-depleted transplantation in children. Preparing the TCRbeta library involved the use of unique molecular identifiers. TCRdb passed the PCR reads through MiXCR, listing each CDR3 protein once. The table records some 640,000 distinct CDR3 sequences, 16% of them present only once. The specimen comprised PBMCs from the stem cell graft donor, sampled from the stem cell graft. The receptors stem from a human donor who donated a stem cell graft to a child with acute myeloid leukemia.

The chain links TRBV28 to TRBJ2-2; 7 bases align to TRBD1. The CDR3 length is 13 residues. Trimming at V came to 6 bases and at J to 7 bases, leaving 5 bases not matched to a gene. CDR1 is MDHEN, CDR2 SYDVKM, per germline. CDR3 sequence reads: CASSDRDFGELFF. In nucleotides, the CDR3 is TGTGCCAGCAGCGACAGGGATTTCGGGGAGCTGTTTTTT. The variable domain in full, completed from reference TRBV28 and TRBJ2-2, reads DVKVTQSSRYLVKRTGEKVFLECVQDMDHENMFWYRQDPGLGLRLIYFSYDVKMKEKGDIPEGYSVSREKKERFSLILESASTNQTSMYLCASSDRDFGELFFGEGSRLTVL.

The chain employs TRBV11-2 and TRBJ2-7; 12 nucleotides agree with TRBD1. This CDR3 comprises 18 residues. J was trimmed by 2 bases and V by 5 bases; bases with no gene match: 13. Germline V gives CDR1 SGHAT, CDR2 FQNNGV. CDR3 sequence (DNA): TGTGCCAGCAGCCGGACCGGGACAGGGGGCGTAGTGACCTACGAGCAGTACTTC. This codes for CASSRTGTGGVVTYEQYF.

This clonotype showed up many times. This chain joins TRBV25-1 and TRBJ1-2; the D gene is possibly TRBD1 (5 bases). With 8 bases removed from V and 8 bases from J, the gap between germline ends came to 12 bases. CDR3 length equals 11 residues. Germline CDR1 is MGHDK and CDR2 is SYGVNS. CDR3 loop: CASSGAVGYTF. DNA of the CDR3: TGTGCCAGCTCTGGGGCAGTCGGCTACACCTTC.

This clonotype was observed a handful of times. V is TRBV24-1 and J is TRBJ2-2; TRBD1 aligns across 8 bases. J was trimmed by 5 bases and V by 4 bases; bases with no gene match: 8. Germline values: CDR1 KGHDR, CDR2 SFDVKD. The CDR3 is 16 amino acids. CDR3 sequence reads: CATSDPRQGRTGELFF. The CDR3 nucleotides are TGTGCCACCAGTGACCCCAGACAGGGGAGGACCGGGGAGCTGTTTTTT.

CDR3 in amino acids: CASSYGDRGYNEQFF. CDR3 sequence (DNA): TGTGCCAGCAGTTACGGGGACAGGGGGTACAATGAGCAGTTCTTC. The rearrangement joins TRBV6-5 to TRBJ2-1, with 11 bases that match TRBD1. CDR3 length: 15 amino acids. CDR1 is MNHEY and CDR2 is SVGAGI in the germline V gene. Trimming took 2 bases from V and 4 from J; bases not matched to a gene: 1.

This clonotype was counted ten times or more. The chain has TRBV6-5 and TRBJ1-5; D remains unclear. Per germline, CDR1 MNHEY and CDR2 SVGAGI. The V end was cut by 8 bases, the J end by 2 bases, with 10 bases between. The CDR3 has 13 amino acids. The CDR3: CASRTSRNQPQHF. The CDR3 DNA is TGTGCCAGCCGAACAAGTCGCAATCAGCCCCAGCATTTT.

This clonotype occurred many times. This chain connects TRBV20-1 to TRBJ2-3, with D possibly TRBD2 on 5 matching bases. The CDR3 runs 14 residues. Trimming removed 1 base from V and 10 bases from J, with 18 bases in between. Germline V gene sequence: CDR1 DFQATT, CDR2 SNEGSKA (reference sequence). The DNA of the CDR3 is TGCAGTGCTAGAGGCCAACAAGGACTGTTAGCGCAGTATTTT. Translated, it gives CSARGQQGLLAQYF.

The V call is TRBV7-3, the J call TRBJ1-1; D might be TRBD1 (6 bases). V was shortened by 3 bases and J by 5 bases, with 13 bases between the two germline ends. Germline assignment: CDR1 SGHTA and CDR2 FQGTGA. The CDR3 is 14 amino acids. The CDR3 coding sequence is TGTGCCAGCAGCTTTGAAGGGGGAGATACTGAAGCTTTCTTT. Translating gives CASSFEGGDTEAFF.

As for this clonotype: It may be a read error: a sequence one base away is much more abundant. The rearrangement joins TRBV20-1 to TRBJ2-1; 11 bases map to TRBD2. The J call is doubtful: the DNA matches TRBJ2-7 better. CDR1 DFQATT and CDR2 SNEGSKA come from the germline V gene (reference sequence). This CDR3 spans 16 amino acids. Here the CDR3 DNA reads TGCAGTGCTTTTGGCCGTAGCGGGGGGGGTTACAATGAGCAGTACTTC. As protein: CSAFGRSGGGYNEQYF.

This clonotype was observed at least ten times. V is TRBV20-1 and J is TRBJ2-1; possible D gene TRBD1, 5 bases. V was clipped by 4 bases and J by 0 bases, with 13 bases between them. Germline assignment: CDR1 DFQATT and CDR2 SNEGSKA (reference sequence). This CDR3 is built from 15 residues. The CDR3 DNA reads as TGCAGTGCTAAAGATCACAGGAGCTCCTACAATGAGCAGTTCTTC. This gives the protein CSAKDHRSSYNEQFF.

The chain uses TRBV27 and TRBJ2-1; D is unresolved. Trimming stripped 8 bases from V and 9 bases from J, with 8 bases between. The CDR3 sequence is 10 residues long. The germline V gene encodes CDR1 MNHEY and CDR2 SMNVEV (reference sequence). CDR3 region: CASGWSEQFF. The CDR3 bases are TGTGCCAGCGGCTGGAGTGAGCAGTTCTTC.

The V and J genes are TRBV20-1 and TRBJ2-2; 8 nucleotides match TRBD1. The junction had 5 bases not matched to a gene; V was cut back by 2 bases and J by 6 bases. This CDR3 region has 14 residues. CDR1 and CDR2 from the germline V gene are DFQATT and SNEGSKA (reference sequence). CDR3 amino acids: CSARLQGASGELFF. CDR3 in DNA: TGCAGTGCTAGATTGCAGGGGGCATCCGGGGAGCTGTTTTTT.

This clonotype was recorded at least ten times. J is TRBJ2-7 and V is TRBV6-5; TRBD1 agrees at 10 bases. J was trimmed by 3 bases and V by 4 bases; bases with no gene match: 3. Looked up from germline, CDR1 is MNHEY and CDR2 is SVGAGI. The CDR3 extends over 14 amino acids. The CDR3 coding sequence is TGTGCCAGCAGTTCTCGGACAGGGGGCTACGAGCAGTACTTC. As protein: CASSSRTGGYEQYF.

This clonotype was seen many times. The chain recombines TRBV12-3 or TRBV12-4 with TRBJ1-4; D gene uncertain. Trimming stripped 6 bases from V and 6 bases from J, with 14 bases between. The length of the CDR3 is 14 residues. The CDR3 here is CASRGGGQYEKLFF. In DNA, the CDR3 is TGTGCCAGCAGGGGTGGAGGCCAATATGAAAAACTGTTTTTT.

This clonotype was seen just once. A much bigger clone sits one base away, suggesting this may be a read error. This chain links TRBV29-1 with TRBJ2-5; D is possibly TRBD1 (6 bases). The CDR3 spans 10 residues. Germline CDR1 SQVTM, CDR2 ANQGSEA. The CDR3, as DNA: TGCAGAGTTGACAGACAGGCCCAGTACTTC. This encodes CRVDRQAQYF.

This clonotype was seen at least ten times. The rearrangement uses TRBV29-1 and TRBJ1-1; weak D call: TRBD1 (5 bases). V was trimmed by 4 bases and J by 2 bases, leaving 17 bases between them. CDR1 is SQVTM, CDR2 ANQGSEA, per germline. This CDR3 contains 15 residues. CDR3 region: CSVGGFRADNTEAFF. DNA of the CDR3: TGCAGCGTTGGGGGGTTCAGGGCGGACAACACTGAAGCTTTCTTT.

This clonotype showed up many times. V gene TRBV20-1 combines with J gene TRBJ1-5; maybe TRBD1 (5 bases). The CDR3 is 12 amino acids. Trimming removed 6 bases at V and 3 bases at J, with 9 bases between. CDR1 and CDR2 from the germline V gene are DFQATT and SNEGSKA (reference sequence). This CDR3 is CSAQGNNQPQHF. CDR3 bases: TGCAGTGCCCAGGGAAACAATCAGCCCCAGCATTTT.

This sequence joins TRBV5-1 and TRBJ2-3; D is uncertain. In germline, CDR1 is SGHRS, CDR2 YFSETQ. V was clipped by 0 bases and J by 4 bases, with 18 bases between them. This CDR3 has 17 residues. The CDR3 nucleotides read TGCGCCAGCAGCTTGGGGGTTTATTACGGAACCCCAGATACGCAGTATTTT. It translates to CASSLGVYYGTPDTQYF.

The chain combines TRBV29-1 with TRBJ1-2, with unresolved D. V was cut by 8 bases and J by 4 bases, with 14 bases left in between. This CDR3 contains 12 residues. Germline V gives CDR1 SQVTM, CDR2 ANQGSEA. CDR3 DNA: TGCAGCTCCAAGGTGCCCCCCTATGGCTACACCTTC. Translation: CSSKVPPYGYTF.

This clonotype was observed many times. This chain joins TRBV6-5 and TRBJ2-2; tentatively, D is TRBD1 (6 bases). Germline CDR1 reads MNHEY; CDR2 reads SVGAGI. The CDR3 has 16 amino acids. V was shortened by 0 bases and J by 4 bases, with 12 bases between the two germline ends. In DNA, the CDR3 is TGTGCCAGCAGTTACTCCGGGACAAGTAGCACCGGGGAGCTGTTTTTT. Protein sequence: CASSYSGTSSTGELFF.

Only a few counts were recorded for this clonotype. This sequence joins TRBV25-1 and TRBJ2-7; D may be TRBD1 (5 bases). The germline gives CDR1 MGHDK, CDR2 SYGVNS. The ends were cut back, 3 bases at V and 6 bases at J, with 15 bases in the middle. The CDR3 runs to 14 residues. The chain's CDR3 is CASSDAGRAFEQYF. CDR3 in DNA: TGTGCCAGCAGTGACGCCGGCAGGGCTTTCGAGCAGTACTTC.

This clonotype showed up many times. The genes are TRBV29-1 and TRBJ1-2; maybe TRBD1 (5 bases). This CDR3 has 15 residues. Trimming stripped 5 bases from V and 2 bases from J, with 18 bases between. The V gene's germline CDR1 is SQVTM and CDR2 ANQGSEA. CDR3 in amino acids: CSVRGGPGLNYGYTF. CDR3 coding DNA: TGCAGCGTTCGAGGAGGGCCAGGGCTAAACTATGGCTACACCTTC.

Of note for this clonotype: Just one base apart from a much larger clone, this may be a read error. The chain combines TRBV7-3 with TRBJ1-1; maybe TRBD1 (5 bases). CDR3 length equals 13 residues. V shed 2 bases and J shed 5 bases, with 9 bases lying between them. Per the germline V gene, CDR1 is SGHTA and CDR2 is FQGTGA. CDR3 region: CASSLPGFTEAFF. In DNA, the CDR3 is TGTGCCAGCAGCTTACCAGGGTTTACTGAAGCTTTCTTT.